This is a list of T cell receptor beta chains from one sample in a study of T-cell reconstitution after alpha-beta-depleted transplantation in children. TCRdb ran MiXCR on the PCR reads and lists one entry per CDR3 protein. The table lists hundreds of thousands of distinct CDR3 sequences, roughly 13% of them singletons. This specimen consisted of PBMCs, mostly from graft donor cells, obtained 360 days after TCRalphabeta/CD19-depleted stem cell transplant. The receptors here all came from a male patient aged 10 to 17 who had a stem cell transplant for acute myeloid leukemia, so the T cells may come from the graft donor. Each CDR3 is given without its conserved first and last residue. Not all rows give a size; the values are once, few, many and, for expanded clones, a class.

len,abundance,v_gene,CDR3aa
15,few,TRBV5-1,ASSLVQGRTGANVLT
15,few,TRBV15,ATSRVLGQRESYEQY
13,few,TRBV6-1,ASSRLGLAVYEQY
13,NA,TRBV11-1,ASSSDSLNSYEQY
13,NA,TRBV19,ASMGYDRMNTEAF
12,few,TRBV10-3,AIRGLAGTDTQY
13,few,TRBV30,AWSWDFPTYYEQY
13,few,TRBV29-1,SVEWGGVGDNEQF
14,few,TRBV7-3,ASSLVGTSVQETQY
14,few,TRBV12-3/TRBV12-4,ASSLAPGQGRYGYT
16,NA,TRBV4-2,ASNQDPGPSTSYNEQF
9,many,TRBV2,ASNIDTEAF
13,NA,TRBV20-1,SARDPWGTHYEQY
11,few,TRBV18,ASSPDGYTEAF
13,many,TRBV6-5,ASSWWGEGRETQY